This TCR beta chain was sequenced during a study of cytomegalovirus exposure and HLA in healthy donors. Study-wide results and limits: V- and J-gene trimming of TCR beta was linked (in a later analysis) to a missense DCLRE1C variant. In vitro, a few CMV-associated chains proved specific for CMV antigens.

13 Jbeta primers and 60 Vbeta primers were used for the PCR. The protocol was immunoSEQ multiplex PCR, while the TCRdb copy is restricted to in-frame clones and leaves out a portion. The sample carries about 100,000 clones, around 73% recorded once. This clone was seen only a few times. Its antigen remains unidentified. Each donor's status was that of a healthy bone marrow donor. V was clipped by 4 bases and J by 5 bases; unmatched bases: 7. The CDR3 contains 13 residues. Germline CDR1 reads SQVTM; CDR2 reads ANQGSEA. What was sequenced was PBMCs. The rearrangement links TRBV29-1 to TRBJ1-1; 7 bases agree with TRBD1. This TCR was sampled from a woman in her fifties or sixties in good health and CMV-seronegative. In DNA, the CDR3 is TGCAGCGTTGTAGGGGGCGCGAGGACTGAAGCTTTCTTT. Amino acids: CSVVGGARTEAFF. Full variable domain (rest looked up from reference TRBV29-1 and TRBJ1-1): SAVISQKPSRDICQRGTSLTIQCQVDSQVTMMFWYRQQPGQSLTLIATANQGSEATYESGFVIDKFPISRPNLTFSTLTVSNMSPEDSSIYLCSVVGGARTEAFFGQGTRLTVV.